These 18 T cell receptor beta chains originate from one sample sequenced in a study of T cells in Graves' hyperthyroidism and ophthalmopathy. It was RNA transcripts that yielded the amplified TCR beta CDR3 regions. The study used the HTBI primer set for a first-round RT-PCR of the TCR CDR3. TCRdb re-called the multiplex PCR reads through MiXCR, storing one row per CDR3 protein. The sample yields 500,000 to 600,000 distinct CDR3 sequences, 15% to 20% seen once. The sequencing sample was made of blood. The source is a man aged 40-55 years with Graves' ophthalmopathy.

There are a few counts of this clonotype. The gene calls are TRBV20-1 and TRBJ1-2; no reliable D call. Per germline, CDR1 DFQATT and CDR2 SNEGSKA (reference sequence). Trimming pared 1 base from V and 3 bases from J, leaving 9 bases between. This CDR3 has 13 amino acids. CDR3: CSARGPRDYGYTF. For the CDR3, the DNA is TGCAGTGCTAGAGGGCCCCGCGACTATGGCTACACCTTC.

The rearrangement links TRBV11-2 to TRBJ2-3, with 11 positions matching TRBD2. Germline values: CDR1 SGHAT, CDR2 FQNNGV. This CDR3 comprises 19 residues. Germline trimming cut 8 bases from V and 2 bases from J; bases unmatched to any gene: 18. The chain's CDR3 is CASGYPPTGTSGPTDTQYF. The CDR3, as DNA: TGTGCCAGCGGATACCCCCCTACCGGGACTAGCGGTCCCACAGATACGCAGTATTTT.

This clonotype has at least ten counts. The CDR3 region is CASSSRDSQETQYF. CDR3 sequence (DNA): TGTGCCAGCAGCTCCCGGGACAGCCAAGAGACCCAGTACTTC. The V gene is TRBV11-3, the J gene TRBJ2-5, with 7 nucleotides matching TRBD1. The CDR3 sequence is 14 residues long. J lost 1 base, V lost 4 bases, and 3 bases had no gene match. Germline V CDR1 and CDR2: SGHNT, YENEEA.

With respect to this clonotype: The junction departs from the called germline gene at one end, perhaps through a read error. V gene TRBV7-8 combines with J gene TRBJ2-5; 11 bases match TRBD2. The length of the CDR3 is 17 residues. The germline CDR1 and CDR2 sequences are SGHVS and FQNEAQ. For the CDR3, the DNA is TGTGCCAGCAACTTAGGGTTACTAGCGGGGGTCCAAGAGACCCAGTACTTC. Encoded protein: CASNLGLLAGVQETQYF.

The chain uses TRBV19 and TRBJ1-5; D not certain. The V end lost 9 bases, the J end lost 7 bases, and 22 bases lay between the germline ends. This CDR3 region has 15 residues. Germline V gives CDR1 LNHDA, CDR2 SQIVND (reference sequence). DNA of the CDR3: TGTGCCAGCCTCACTCCTCCGGCGGGGAGACAGCCCCAGCATTTT. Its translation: CASLTPPAGRQPQHF.

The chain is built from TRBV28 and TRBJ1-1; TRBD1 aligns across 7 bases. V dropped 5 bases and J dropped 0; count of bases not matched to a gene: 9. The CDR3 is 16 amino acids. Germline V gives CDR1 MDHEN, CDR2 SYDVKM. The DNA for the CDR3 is TGTGCCAGCAGTGAAGCAGCGGGACAGCTGAACACTGAAGCTTTCTTT. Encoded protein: CASSEAAGQLNTEAFF.

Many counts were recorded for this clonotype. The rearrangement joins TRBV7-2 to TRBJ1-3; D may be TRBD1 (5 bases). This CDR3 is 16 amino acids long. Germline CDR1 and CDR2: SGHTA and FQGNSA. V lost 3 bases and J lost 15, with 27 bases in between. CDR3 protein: CASSFRGTSGRGSTYF. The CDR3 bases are TGTGCCAGCAGCTTCCGTGGGACTAGCGGGAGAGGCTCGACATATTTT. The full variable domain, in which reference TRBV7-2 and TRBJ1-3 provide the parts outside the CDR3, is GAGVSQSPSNKVTEKGKDVELRCDPISGHTALYWYRQSLGQGLEFLIYFQGNSAPDKSGLPSDRFSAERTGGSVSTLTIQRTQQEDSAVYLCASSFRGTSGRGSTYFGEGSWLTVV.

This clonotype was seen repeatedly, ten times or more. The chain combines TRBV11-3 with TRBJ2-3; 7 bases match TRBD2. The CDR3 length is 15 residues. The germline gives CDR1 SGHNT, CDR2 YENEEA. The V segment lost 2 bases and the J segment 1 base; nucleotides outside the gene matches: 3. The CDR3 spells CASSLLTSGTDTQYF. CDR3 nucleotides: TGTGCCAGCAGCTTATTAACTAGCGGCACAGATACGCAGTATTTT.

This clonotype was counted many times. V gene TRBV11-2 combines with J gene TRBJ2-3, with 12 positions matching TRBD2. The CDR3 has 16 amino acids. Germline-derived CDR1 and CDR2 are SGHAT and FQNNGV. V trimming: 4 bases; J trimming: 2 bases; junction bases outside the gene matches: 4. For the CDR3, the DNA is TGTGCCAGCAGCTCCCTAGCGGGAGGGCTCACAGATACGCAGTATTTT. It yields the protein CASSSLAGGLTDTQYF.

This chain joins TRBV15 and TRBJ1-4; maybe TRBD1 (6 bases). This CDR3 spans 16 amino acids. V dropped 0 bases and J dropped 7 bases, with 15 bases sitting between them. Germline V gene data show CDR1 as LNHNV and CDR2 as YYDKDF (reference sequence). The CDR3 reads CATSREGGELAEKLFF. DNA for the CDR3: TGTGCCACCAGCAGAGAAGGGGGGGAATTGGCTGAAAAACTGTTTTTT.

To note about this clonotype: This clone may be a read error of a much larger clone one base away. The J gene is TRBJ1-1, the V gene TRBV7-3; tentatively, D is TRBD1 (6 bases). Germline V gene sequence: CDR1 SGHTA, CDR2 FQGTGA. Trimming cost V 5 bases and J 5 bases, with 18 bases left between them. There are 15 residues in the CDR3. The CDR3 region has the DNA TGTGCCAGCAGCCCCAACGGGGGGCAGAGGACTGAAGCTTTCTTT. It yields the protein CASSPNGGQRTEAFF.

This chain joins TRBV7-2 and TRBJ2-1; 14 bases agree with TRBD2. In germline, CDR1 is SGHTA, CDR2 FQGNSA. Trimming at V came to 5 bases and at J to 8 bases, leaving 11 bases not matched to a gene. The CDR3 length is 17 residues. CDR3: CASSPERTSGGIYEQFF. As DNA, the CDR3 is TGTGCCAGCAGCCCGGAGCGGACTAGCGGGGGGATATATGAGCAGTTCTTC.

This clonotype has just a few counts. CDR3 protein: CASSLVGDRAYEQYF. CDR3 DNA: TGTGCCAGCAGCTTAGTAGGGGACAGAGCCTACGAGCAGTACTTC. The chain links TRBV7-9 to TRBJ2-7, with TRBD1 identical over 7 bases. The germline V gene has CDR1 SEHNR and CDR2 FQNEAQ (reference sequence). After removal of 1 base from V and 2 bases from J, the junction contained 5 bases not matched to a gene. CDR3 length: 15 amino acids. The full variable domain, rest sourced from reference TRBV7-9 and TRBJ2-7, is DTGVSQNPRHKITKRGQNVTFRCDPISEHNRLYWYRQTLGQGPEFLTYFQNEAQLEKSRLLSDRFSAERPKGSFSTLEIQRTEQGDSAMYLCASSLVGDRAYEQYFGPGTRLTVT.

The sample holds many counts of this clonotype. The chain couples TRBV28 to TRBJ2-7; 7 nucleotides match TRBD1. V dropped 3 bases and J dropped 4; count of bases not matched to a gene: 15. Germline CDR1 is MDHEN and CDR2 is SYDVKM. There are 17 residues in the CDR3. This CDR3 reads CASSFTGRGTNFYEQYF. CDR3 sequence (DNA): TGTGCCAGCAGTTTCACGGGCAGGGGGACCAACTTTTACGAGCAGTACTTC.

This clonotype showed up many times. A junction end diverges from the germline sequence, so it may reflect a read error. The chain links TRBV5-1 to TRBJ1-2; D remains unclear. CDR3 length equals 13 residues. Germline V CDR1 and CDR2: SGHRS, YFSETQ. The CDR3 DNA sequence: TGTGCCAGCAGCCCTGATGGGGATTATGGCTACACCTTC. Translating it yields CASSPDGDYGYTF.

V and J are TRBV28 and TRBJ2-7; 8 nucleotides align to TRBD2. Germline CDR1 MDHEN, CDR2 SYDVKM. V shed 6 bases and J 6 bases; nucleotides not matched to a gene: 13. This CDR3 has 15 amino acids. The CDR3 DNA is TGTGCCAGCAGGACTCCCGGGACTAGTAGTTCCGAGCAGTACTTC. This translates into CASRTPGTSSSEQYF.

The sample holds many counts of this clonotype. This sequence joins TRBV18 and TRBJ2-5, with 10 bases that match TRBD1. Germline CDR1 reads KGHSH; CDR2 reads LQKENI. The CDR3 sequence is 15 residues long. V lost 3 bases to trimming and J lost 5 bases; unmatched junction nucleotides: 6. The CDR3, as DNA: TGTGCCAGCTCACCCCGGGACAGGGGTTTTGAGACCCAGTACTTC. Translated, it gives CASSPRDRGFETQYF.

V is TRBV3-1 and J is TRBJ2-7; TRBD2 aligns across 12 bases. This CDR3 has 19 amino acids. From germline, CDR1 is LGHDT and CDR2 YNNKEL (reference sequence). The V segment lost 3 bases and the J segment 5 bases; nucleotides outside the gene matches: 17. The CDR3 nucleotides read TGTGCCAGCAGCCAGGAGGGACTAGCGGGTGCACCGAGCCGACACGAGCAGTACTTC. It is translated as CASSQEGLAGAPSRHEQYF.